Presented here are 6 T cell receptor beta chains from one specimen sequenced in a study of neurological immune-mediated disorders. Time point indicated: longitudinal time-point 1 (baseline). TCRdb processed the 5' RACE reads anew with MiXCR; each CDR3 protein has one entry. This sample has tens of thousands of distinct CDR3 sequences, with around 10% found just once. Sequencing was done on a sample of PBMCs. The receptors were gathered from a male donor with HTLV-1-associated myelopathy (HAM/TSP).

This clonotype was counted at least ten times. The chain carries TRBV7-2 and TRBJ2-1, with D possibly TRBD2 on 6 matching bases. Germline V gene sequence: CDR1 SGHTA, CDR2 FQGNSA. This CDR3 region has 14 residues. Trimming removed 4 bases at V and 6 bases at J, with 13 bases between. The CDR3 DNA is TGTGCCAGCAGCTCCTTCGGGGGAGTCAATGAGCAGTTCTTC. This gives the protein CASSSFGGVNEQFF.

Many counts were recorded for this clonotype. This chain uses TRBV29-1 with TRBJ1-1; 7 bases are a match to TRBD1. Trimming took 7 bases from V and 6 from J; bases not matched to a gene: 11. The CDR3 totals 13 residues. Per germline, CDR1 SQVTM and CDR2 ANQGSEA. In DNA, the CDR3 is TGCAGCGGATCCGGGACAGTTCGTTCTGAAGCTTTCTTT. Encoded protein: CSGSGTVRSEAFF.

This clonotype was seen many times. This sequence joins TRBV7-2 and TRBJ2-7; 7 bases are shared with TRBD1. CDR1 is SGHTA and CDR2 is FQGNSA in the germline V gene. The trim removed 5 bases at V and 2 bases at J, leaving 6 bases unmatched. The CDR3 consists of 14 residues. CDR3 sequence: CASSQRTGTYEQYF. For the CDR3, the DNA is TGTGCCAGCAGCCAGAGGACAGGAACCTACGAGCAGTACTTC. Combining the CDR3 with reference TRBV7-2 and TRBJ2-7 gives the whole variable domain GAGVSQSPSNKVTEKGKDVELRCDPISGHTALYWYRQSLGQGLEFLIYFQGNSAPDKSGLPSDRFSAERTGGSVSTLTIQRTQQEDSAVYLCASSQRTGTYEQYFGPGTRLTVT.

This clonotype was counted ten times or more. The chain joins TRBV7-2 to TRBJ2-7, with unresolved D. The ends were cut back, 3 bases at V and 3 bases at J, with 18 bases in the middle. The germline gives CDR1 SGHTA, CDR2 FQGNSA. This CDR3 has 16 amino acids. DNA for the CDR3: TGTGCCAGCAGCTTGGGGAACGTCAGCCCACGCTACGAGCAGTACTTC. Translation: CASSLGNVSPRYEQYF.

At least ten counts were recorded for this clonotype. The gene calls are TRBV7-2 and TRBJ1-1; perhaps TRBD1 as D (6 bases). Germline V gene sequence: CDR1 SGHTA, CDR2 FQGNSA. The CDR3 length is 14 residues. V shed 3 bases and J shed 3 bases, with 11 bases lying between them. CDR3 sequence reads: CASSFSRGDTEAFF. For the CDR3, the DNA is TGTGCCAGCAGCTTCTCGAGGGGGGACACTGAAGCTTTCTTT.

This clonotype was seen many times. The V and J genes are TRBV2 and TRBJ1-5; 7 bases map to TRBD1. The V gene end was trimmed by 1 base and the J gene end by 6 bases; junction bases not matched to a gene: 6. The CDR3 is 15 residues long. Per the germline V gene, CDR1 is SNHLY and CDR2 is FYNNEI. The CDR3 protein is CASSEETGYSQPQHF. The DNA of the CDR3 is TGTGCCAGCAGTGAAGAGACAGGGTACAGTCAGCCCCAGCATTTT. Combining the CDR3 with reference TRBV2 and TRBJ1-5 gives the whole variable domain EPEVTQTPSHQVTQMGQEVILRCVPISNHLYFYWYRQILGQKVEFLVSFYNNEISEKSEIFDDQFSVERPDGSNFTLKIRSTKLEDSAMYFCASSEETGYSQPQHFGDGTRLSIL.